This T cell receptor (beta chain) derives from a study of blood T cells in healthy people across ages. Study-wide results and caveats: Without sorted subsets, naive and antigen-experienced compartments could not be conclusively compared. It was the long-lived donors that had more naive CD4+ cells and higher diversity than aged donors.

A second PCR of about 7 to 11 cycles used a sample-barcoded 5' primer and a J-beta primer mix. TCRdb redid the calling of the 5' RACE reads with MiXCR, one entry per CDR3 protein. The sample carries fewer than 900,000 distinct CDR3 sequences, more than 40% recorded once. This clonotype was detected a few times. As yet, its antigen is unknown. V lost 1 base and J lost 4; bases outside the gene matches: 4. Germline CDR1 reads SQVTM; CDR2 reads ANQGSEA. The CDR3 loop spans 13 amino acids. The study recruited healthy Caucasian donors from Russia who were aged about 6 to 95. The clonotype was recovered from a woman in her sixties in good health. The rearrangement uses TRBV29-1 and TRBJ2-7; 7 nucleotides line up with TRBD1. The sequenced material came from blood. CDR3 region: CSVEVRDSYEQYF. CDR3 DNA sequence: TGCAGCGTTGAAGTCCGGGACAGTTACGAGCAGTACTTC.